The 8 T cell receptor beta chains presented below share a single source sample, sequenced in a study of blood T cell repertoires in COVID-19. The table came from immunoSEQ multiplex PCR; TCRdb's copy has only in-frame clones and leaves some out. Of about 240,000 clones in the sample, approximately 86% were seen once. Sequencing was done on a sample of peripheral blood. Receptor source: a woman between 65 and 79 years old with active or convalescent COVID-19.

About this clone itself: The same CDR3 can be traced to other DNA sequences in this sample. The chain links TRBV9 to TRBJ2-5; TRBD2 is a possible D gene (6 bases). Looked up from germline, CDR1 is SGDLS and CDR2 is YYNGEE. V lost 2 bases and J lost 5, with 10 bases in between. The CDR3 consists of 13 residues. The CDR3 bases are TGTGCCAGCAGCGTCACTAGCCGGGAGACCCAGTACTTC. Amino acids: CASSVTSRETQYF.

The V and J genes are TRBV10-3 and TRBJ2-2; no clear D. The germline V and J ends were trimmed by 8 bases and 5 bases, with 9 bases remaining between them. Germline V gene sequence: CDR1 ENHRY, CDR2 SYGVKD. The CDR3 extends over 12 amino acids. The CDR3 region is CAIRGQTGELFF. The CDR3 DNA is TGTGCCATCCGTGGGCAGACCGGGGAGCTGTTTTTT.

This clone was found once. The V call is TRBV3-1 (or the pseudogene TRBV3-2), the J call TRBJ2-5; 11 bases agree with TRBD2. Trimming took 4 bases from V and 2 from J; bases not matched to a gene: 12. From germline, CDR1 is LGHDT and CDR2 YNNKEL (reference sequence). The CDR3 has 18 amino acids. CDR3 DNA sequence: TGTGCCAGCAGCCGTTACCTACCTAGCGGGGGGCCACAAGAGACCCAGTACTTC. It yields the protein CASSRYLPSGGPQETQYF.

The V and J genes are TRBV29-1 and TRBJ2-7, with a possible D match to TRBD1 (7 bases). The germline V gene encodes CDR1 SQVTM and CDR2 ANQGSEA. V lost 4 bases and J lost 2, with 15 bases in between. This CDR3 is built from 14 residues. For the CDR3, the DNA is TGCAGCGTTGGAGGAGGGACAGCGGCCTACGAGCAGTACTTC. Translated: CSVGGGTAAYEQYF.

The rearrangement links TRBV10-2 to TRBJ2-3; the D is unclear. Germline V gene lookup returns CDR1 WSHSY and CDR2 SAAADI. CDR3 length: 15 amino acids. Trimming left V 2 bases short and J 0 bases short, with 9 bases between. The CDR3 here is CASSEGRLSTDTQYF. The CDR3 DNA sequence: TGCGCCAGCAGTGAGGGTAGACTTAGCACAGATACGCAGTATTTT.

The chain couples TRBV19 to TRBJ2-7; 10 nucleotides align to TRBD2. Germline assignment: CDR1 LNHDA and CDR2 SQIVND (reference sequence). V was clipped by 3 bases and J by 1 base; unmatched bases: 12. The CDR3 is 18 amino acids. The DNA of the CDR3 is TGTGCCAGTAGTATTGGACCCCCGGGTAGCGGGGGGTCCTACGAGCAGTACTTC. Protein sequence: CASSIGPPGSGGSYEQYF.

Notes on this clone: One junction end disagrees with the germline gene, perhaps due to a read error. The rearrangement uses TRBV18 and TRBJ2-3, with a possible D match to TRBD1 (6 bases). The CDR3 is 12 amino acids. The germline CDR1 and CDR2 sequences are KGHSH and LQKENI. CDR3 residues: CASSPEIGGPTF. Written as DNA, the CDR3 is TGTGCCAGCTCACCGGAAATAGGGGGTCCAACCTTT.

V usage is TRBV9 and J usage is TRBJ2-7; perhaps TRBD2 as D (6 bases). Trimming shortened V by 0 bases and J by 5 bases, and 18 bases separated the two germline ends. This CDR3 comprises 16 residues. Germline loops: CDR1 SGDLS, CDR2 YYNGEE. Written as DNA, the CDR3 is TGTGCCAGCAGCGTAGCTGGAGGGGCGGTGGGGCACGAGCAGTACTTC. Translated, it gives CASSVAGGAVGHEQYF. The complete variable domain, with remaining parts taken from reference TRBV9 and TRBJ2-7, reads DSGVTQTPKHLITATGQRVTLRCSPRSGDLSVYWYQQSLDQGLQFLIQYYNGEERAKGNILERFSAQQFPDLHSELNLSSLELGDSALYFCASSVAGGAVGHEQYFGPGTRLTVT.